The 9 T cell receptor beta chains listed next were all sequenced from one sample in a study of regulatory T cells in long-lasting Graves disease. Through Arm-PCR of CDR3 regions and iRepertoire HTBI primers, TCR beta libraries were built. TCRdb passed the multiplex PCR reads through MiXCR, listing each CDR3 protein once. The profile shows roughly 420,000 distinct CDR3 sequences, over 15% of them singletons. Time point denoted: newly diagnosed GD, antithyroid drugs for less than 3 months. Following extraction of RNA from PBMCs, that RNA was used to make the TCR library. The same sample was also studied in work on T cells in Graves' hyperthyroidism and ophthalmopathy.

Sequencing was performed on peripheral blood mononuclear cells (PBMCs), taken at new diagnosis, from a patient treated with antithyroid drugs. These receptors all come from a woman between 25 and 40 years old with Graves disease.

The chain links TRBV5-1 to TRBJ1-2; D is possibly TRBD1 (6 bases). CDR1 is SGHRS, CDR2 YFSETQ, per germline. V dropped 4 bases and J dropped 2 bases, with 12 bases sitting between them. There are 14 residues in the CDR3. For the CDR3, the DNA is TGCGCCAGCAGCCGGGAGGGGGTGAACTATGGCTACACCTTC. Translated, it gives CASSREGVNYGYTF. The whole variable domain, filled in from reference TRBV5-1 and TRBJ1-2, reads KAGVTQTPRYLIKTRGQQVTLSCSPISGHRSVSWYQQTPGQGLQFLFEYFSETQRNKGNFPGRFSGRQFSNSRSEMNVSTLELGDSALYLCASSREGVNYGYTFGSGTRLTVV.

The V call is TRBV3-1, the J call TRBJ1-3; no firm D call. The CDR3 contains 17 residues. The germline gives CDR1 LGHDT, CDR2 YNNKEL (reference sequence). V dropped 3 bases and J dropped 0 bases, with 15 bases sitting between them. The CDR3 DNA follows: TGTGCCAGCAGCCACAAACTAGGGCGTTCCTCTGGAAACACCATATATTTT. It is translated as CASSHKLGRSSGNTIYF.

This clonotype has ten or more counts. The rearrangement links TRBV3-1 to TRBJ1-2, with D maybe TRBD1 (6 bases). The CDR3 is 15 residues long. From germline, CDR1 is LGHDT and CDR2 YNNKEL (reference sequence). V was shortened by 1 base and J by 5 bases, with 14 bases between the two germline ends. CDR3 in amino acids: CASSQGNKGVYGYTF. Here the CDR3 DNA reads TGTGCCAGCAGCCAAGGGAACAAGGGGGTATATGGCTACACCTTC.

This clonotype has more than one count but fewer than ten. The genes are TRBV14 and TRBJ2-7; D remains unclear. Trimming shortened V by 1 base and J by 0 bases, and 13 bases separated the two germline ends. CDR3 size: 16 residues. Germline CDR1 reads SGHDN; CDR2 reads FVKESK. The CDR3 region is CASSQVERPGSYEQYF. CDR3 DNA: TGTGCCAGCAGCCAAGTGGAGAGGCCGGGCTCCTACGAGCAGTACTTC.

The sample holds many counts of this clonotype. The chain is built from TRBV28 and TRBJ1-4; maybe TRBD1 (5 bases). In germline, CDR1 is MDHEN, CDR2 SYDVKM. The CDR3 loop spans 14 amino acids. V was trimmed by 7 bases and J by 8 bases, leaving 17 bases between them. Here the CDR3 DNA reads TGTGCCAGCAATCCGGGAGGGAGGGACGAAAAACTGTTTTTT. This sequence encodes CASNPGGRDEKLFF.

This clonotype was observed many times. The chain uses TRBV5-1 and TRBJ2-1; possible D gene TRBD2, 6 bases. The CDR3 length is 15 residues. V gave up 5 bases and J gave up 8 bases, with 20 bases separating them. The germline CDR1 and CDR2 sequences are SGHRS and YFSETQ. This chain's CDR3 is CASSLGDFAIDEQFF. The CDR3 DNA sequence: TGCGCCAGCAGTCTCGGGGACTTCGCAATCGATGAGCAGTTCTTC.

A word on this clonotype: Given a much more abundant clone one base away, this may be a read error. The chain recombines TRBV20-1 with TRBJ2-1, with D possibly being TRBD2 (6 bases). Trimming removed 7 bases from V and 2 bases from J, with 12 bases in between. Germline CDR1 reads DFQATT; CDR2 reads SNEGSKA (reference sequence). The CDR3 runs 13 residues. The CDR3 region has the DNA TGCAGTGTCGGGAGAAGGGCCTACAATGAGCAGTTCTTC. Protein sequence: CSVGRRAYNEQFF.

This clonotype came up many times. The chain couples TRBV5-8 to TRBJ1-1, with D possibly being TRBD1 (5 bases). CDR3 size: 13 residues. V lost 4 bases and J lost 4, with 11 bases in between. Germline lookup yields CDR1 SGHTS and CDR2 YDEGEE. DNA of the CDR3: TGTGCCAGCAGCGTGGACACGGGCACTGAAGCTTTCTTT. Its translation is CASSVDTGTEAFF. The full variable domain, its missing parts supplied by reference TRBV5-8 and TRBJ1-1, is EAGVTQSPTHLIKTRGQQATLRCSPISGHTSVYWYQQALGLGLQFLLWYDEGEERNRGNFPPRFSGRQFPNYSSELNVNALELEDSALYLCASSVDTGTEAFFGQGTRLTVV.

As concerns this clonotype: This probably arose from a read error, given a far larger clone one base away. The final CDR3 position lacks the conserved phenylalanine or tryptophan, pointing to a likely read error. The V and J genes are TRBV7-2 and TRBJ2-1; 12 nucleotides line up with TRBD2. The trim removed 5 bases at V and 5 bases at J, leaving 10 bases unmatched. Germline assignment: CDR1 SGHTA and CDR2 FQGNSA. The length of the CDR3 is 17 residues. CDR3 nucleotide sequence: TGTGCCAGCAGCCAAAGGGCCGGACTAGCGGGAAACAATGAGCAGTTCTCC. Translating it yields CASSQRAGLAGNNEQFS.